This record concerns one T cell receptor beta chain sequence. Its antigen is unidentified. This sample stems from a study of cytomegalovirus exposure and HLA in healthy donors. Overall study: When 398 donors were genotyped, about 80% of them were found to fall in the Caucasian-associated ancestry cluster. Regarding the study as a whole: In a later analysis, TCR beta V- and J-gene trimming showed a link to a missense DCLRE1C variant. Among the most significant clusters, several appeared linked to common viral pathogens in a later analysis. Presence/absence analyses rested on an assumption that sequencing depth was roughly uniform across donors.

PCR employed 60 Vbeta and 13 Jbeta primers. Only in-frame clones appear in the TCRdb table, and some are missing; sequencing was by immunoSEQ multiplex PCR. The sample has about 160,000 clones, roughly four fifths seen once; the top ten hold less than 0.9%. The CDR3 has 17 amino acids. Trimming pared 2 bases from V and 4 bases from J, leaving 20 bases between. Germline V gives CDR1 KGHSH, CDR2 LQKENI. The J gene is TRBJ1-2, the V gene TRBV18; D remains ambiguous. Sequences were obtained from PBMCs. The sequence came from a female donor in good health and CMV-seronegative. CDR3 sequence (DNA): TGTGCCAGCTCACCAGTCAAATTCGGCAGGTTGTCCTATGGCTACACCTTC. Translated, it gives CASSPVKFGRLSYGYTF.